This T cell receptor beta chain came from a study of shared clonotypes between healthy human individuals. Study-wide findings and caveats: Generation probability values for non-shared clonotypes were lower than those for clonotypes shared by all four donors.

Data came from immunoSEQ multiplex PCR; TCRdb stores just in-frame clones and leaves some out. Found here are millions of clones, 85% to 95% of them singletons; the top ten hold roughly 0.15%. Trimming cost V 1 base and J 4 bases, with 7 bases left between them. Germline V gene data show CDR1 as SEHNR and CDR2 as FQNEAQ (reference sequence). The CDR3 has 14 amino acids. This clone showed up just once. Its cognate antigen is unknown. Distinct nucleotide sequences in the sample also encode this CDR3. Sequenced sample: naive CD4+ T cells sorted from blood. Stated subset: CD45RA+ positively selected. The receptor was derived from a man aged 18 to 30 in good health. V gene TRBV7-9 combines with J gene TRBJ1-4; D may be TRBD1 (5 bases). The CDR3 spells CASSLGQLNEKLFF. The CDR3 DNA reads TGTGCCAGCAGCTTAGGACAGCTTAATGAAAAACTGTTTTTT. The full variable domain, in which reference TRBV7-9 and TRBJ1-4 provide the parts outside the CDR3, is DTGVSQNPRHKITKRGQNVTFRCDPISEHNRLYWYRQTLGQGPEFLTYFQNEAQLEKSRLLSDRFSAERPKGSFSTLEIQRTEQGDSAMYLCASSLGQLNEKLFFGSGTQLSVL.